This is a list of T cell receptor beta chains from one sample in a study of T cell changes during pregnancy in multiple sclerosis. Assay used: immunoSEQ multiplex PCR; TCRdb lists only in-frame clones, some missing. Here the sample spans around 58,000 clones, roughly 91% being singletons. The sample was peripheral blood, taken before pregnancy. The receptors here all came from a female donor with multiple sclerosis, enrolled in a pregnancy study. The CDR3 runs from the conserved cysteine through the conserved F or W. The D gene is left open where the match is weak. The size of a clone is reported for some rows only, either as once, few or many, or as a class for expanded clones.

D	size	V	J	CDR3	DNA
TRBD1	NA	TRBV18	TRBJ2-7	CASSPSDRSLLSSYEQYF	TGTGCCAGCTCTCCCTCGGACAGGTCCTTATTATCCTCCTACGAGCAGTACTTC
NA	NA	TRBV6-5	TRBJ1-6	CASSYSTDTNSPLHF	TGTGCCAGCAGTTACTCGACAGACACGAATTCACCCCTCCACTTT
TRBD1	NA	TRBV6-6	TRBJ2-1	CASSPKQGAFEQFF	TGTGCCAGCAGCCCGAAGCAGGGGGCGTTTGAGCAGTTCTTC
TRBD1	medium-sized	TRBV19	TRBJ1-6	CASSIDSTGFLAPLHF	TGTGCCAGTAGTATAGACTCGACAGGGTTTCTGGCACCCCTCCACTTT
TRBD1	NA	TRBV4-3	TRBJ1-2	CASSQEAGQGRGYTF	TGCGCCAGCAGCCAAGAGGCAGGACAGGGGAGAGGCTACACCTTC
NA	NA	TRBV18	TRBJ1-2	CASSPSGGYTF	TGTGCCAGCTCACCGTCCGGGGGCTACACCTTC
NA	NA	TRBV7-2	TRBJ1-2	CASSLSDSKYGYTF	TGTGCCAGCAGCTTATCGGACAGCAAGTATGGCTACACCTTC
TRBD1	NA	TRBV6-1	TRBJ1-4	CASSATLSLGQGTFKLFF	TGTGCCAGCAGTGCTACTTTATCTTTGGGACAGGGGACTTTCAAACTGTTTTTT
TRBD1	NA	TRBV14	TRBJ1-1	CASSQRRDRVDFF	TGTGCCAGCAGCCAAAGAAGGGACAGAGTGGATTTCTTT
TRBD1	NA	TRBV23-1	TRBJ1-5	CASSQFRTGDTRNQPQHF	TGCGCCAGCAGTCAATTTAGGACAGGGGATACGAGGAATCAGCCCCAGCATTTT
NA	NA	TRBV19	TRBJ1-3	CASSISLAALSSGNTIYF	TGTGCCAGTAGTATTAGCCTGGCAGCACTGAGCTCTGGAAACACCATATATTTT
TRBD1	NA	TRBV5-8	TRBJ2-5	CASSLVGVRDRDQETQYF	TGTGCCAGCAGCTTGGTAGGCGTGCGGGACAGGGACCAAGAGACCCAGTACTTC
NA	NA	TRBV7-8	TRBJ2-5	CASSLRGAGGPHF	TGTGCCAGCAGCCTCCGGGGGGCAGGGGGCCCCCACTTC
TRBD2	NA	TRBV7-2	TRBJ2-3	CASSLRLAGGTDTQYF	TGTGCCAGCAGCCTCAGACTAGCGGGGGGCACAGATACGCAGTATTTT
NA	NA	TRBV14	TRBJ2-2	CASSQHRVTGELFF	TGTGCCAGCAGCCAGCACAGGGTCACCGGGGAGCTGTTTTTT
NA	NA	TRBV11-2	TRBJ1-1	CASSFSTGNTEAFF	TGTGCCAGCAGCTTTTCGACAGGGAACACTGAAGCTTTCTTT
TRBD1	NA	TRBV27	TRBJ2-3	CASRPSTGGADTQYF	TGTGCCAGCAGACCCTCGACAGGGGGCGCAGATACGCAGTATTTT
NA	NA	TRBV11-2	TRBJ2-1	CASSLDPDTSYNEQFF	TGTGCCAGCAGCTTAGACCCGGACACTTCCTACAATGAGCAGTTCTTC
TRBD1	NA	TRBV5-1	TRBJ1-1	CASSLGGTGTNTEAFF	TGCGCCAGCAGCCTGGGGGGGACAGGGACGAACACTGAAGCTTTCTTT
NA	NA	TRBV28	TRBJ2-1	CASRDRTYNEQFF	TGTGCCAGCAGGGACAGAACCTACAATGAGCAGTTCTTC
TRBD1	NA	TRBV5-6	TRBJ2-3	CASSLGQGPDTQYF	TGTGCCAGCAGCCTCGGACAGGGTCCAGATACGCAGTATTTT
NA	NA	TRBV5-4	TRBJ2-2	CASSSYSRDTGELFF	TGTGCCAGCAGCTCGTATAGCAGAGACACCGGGGAGCTGTTTTTT
NA	NA	TRBV6-5	TRBJ1-1	CASSTGARRTEAFF	TGTGCCAGCAGTACTGGAGCCCGAAGGACTGAAGCTTTCTTT
NA	NA	TRBV5-1	TRBJ2-3	CASSLAMSAGAFTDTQYF	TGCGCCAGCAGCTTGGCCATGTCTGCGGGGGCCTTCACAGATACGCAGTATTTT
TRBD1	NA	TRBV7-9	TRBJ1-4	CASSIDRGTNEKLFF	TGTGCCAGCAGCATCGACAGGGGAACTAATGAAAAACTGTTTTTT
TRBD1	NA	TRBV6-5	TRBJ2-3	CASSLFRQGADTQYF	TGTGCCAGCAGTTTATTTCGACAGGGGGCAGATACGCAGTATTTT
TRBD1	NA	TRBV7-8	TRBJ1-1	CASSLVGTGGGMNTEAFF	TGTGCCAGCAGCTTAGTGGGGACAGGGGGCGGGATGAACACTGAAGCTTTCTTT
TRBD1	few	TRBV4-1	TRBJ1-1	CASSQVNRGPEAFF	TGCGCCAGCAGCCAAGTAAACAGGGGACCTGAAGCTTTCTTT
TRBD2	NA	TRBV19	TRBJ2-3	CASSAPAGGSTDTQYF	TGTGCCAGTAGTGCCCCTGCGGGGGGGAGCACAGATACGCAGTATTTT
NA	NA	TRBV7-9	TRBJ2-5	CASSSGETQYF	TGTGCCAGCAGCTCAGGAGAGACCCAGTACTTC
NA	NA	TRBV7-3	TRBJ2-3	CASSFILSGTDTQYF	TGTGCCAGCAGCTTCATACTGAGCGGCACAGATACGCAGTATTTT
TRBD1	once	TRBV7-9	TRBJ1-5	CASSANRDRNQPQHF	TGTGCCAGCAGCGCAAACCGGGACAGGAATCAGCCCCAGCATTTT
TRBD1	NA	TRBV7-2	TRBJ1-2	CASSSRQGSGYTF	TGTGCCAGCAGCTCGAGACAGGGGAGTGGCTACACCTTC
NA	NA	TRBV20-1	TRBJ2-1	CSVPGDNEQFF	TGCAGTGTACCCGGAGACAATGAGCAGTTCTTC
NA	NA	TRBV19	TRBJ2-7	CASSIAGGGGRRGEQYF	TGTGCCAGTAGTATAGCAGGAGGAGGGGGCAGGAGAGGCGAGCAGTACTTC
TRBD1	NA	TRBV19	TRBJ1-6	CASSIPGGSINSPLHF	TGTGCCAGTAGTATTCCAGGGGGCTCGATTAATTCACCCCTCCACTTT
NA	NA	TRBV7-9	TRBJ2-7	CASSLVTAGYEQYF	TGTGCCAGCAGCTTAGTTACAGCAGGTTACGAGCAGTACTTC
TRBD1	NA	TRBV4-1	TRBJ1-1	CASSQVTGQGTEAFF	TGCGCCAGCAGCCAAGTAACGGGACAGGGGACTGAAGCTTTCTTT
NA	NA	TRBV7-2	TRBJ1-1	CASSLEVQNTEAFF	TGTGCCAGCTCCTTGGAGGTTCAGAACACTGAAGCTTTCTTT
NA	NA	TRBV2	TRBJ2-7	CASSQTSGEQYF	TGTGCCAGCAGCCAGACTAGTGGCGAGCAGTACTTC
NA	NA	TRBV10-3	TRBJ1-1	CASRPGPPRDTEAFF	TGTGCCAGCCGCCCGGGCCCTCCGAGGGACACTGAAGCTTTCTTT
TRBD1	NA	TRBV5-6	TRBJ2-1	CASSPRLGGDRAYNEQFF	TGTGCCAGCAGCCCGAGACTGGGGGGGGACAGGGCCTACAATGAGCAGTTCTTC
NA	NA	TRBV28	TRBJ1-2	CASSMDSPYGYTF	TGTGCCAGCAGCATGGACAGTCCCTATGGCTACACCTTC
NA	NA	TRBV4-3	TRBJ1-5	CASSQDFGRPQHF	TGCGCCAGCAGCCAAGATTTTGGCCGTCCCCAGCATTTT
NA	NA	TRBV21-1	TRBJ1-2	CASSKALAGTTGYGYTF	TGTGCCAGCAGCAAAGCCCTCGCGGGGACGACTGGGTATGGCTACACCTTC
NA	NA	TRBV6-5	TRBJ1-2	CASSYSRSRNYGYTF	TGTGCCAGCAGTTACTCGAGAAGCCGAAACTATGGCTACACCTTC
NA	few	TRBV7-9	TRBJ1-2	CASSPSTYGGRVSGYTF	TGTGCCAGCAGCCCCTCGACCTACGGGGGGCGAGTGAGTGGCTACACCTTC
NA	NA	TRBV7-8	TRBJ1-1	CASSQGANTEAFF	TGTGCCAGCAGCCAAGGGGCTAACACTGAAGCTTTCTTT
NA	NA	TRBV6-6	TRBJ2-5	CASREQGAQETQYF	TGTGCCAGCAGAGAACAGGGTGCTCAAGAGACCCAGTACTTC
TRBD2	NA	TRBV27	TRBJ2-1	CASTLRGGITEQFF	TGTGCCAGCACTCTCCGCGGGGGGATCACTGAGCAGTTCTTC
NA	NA	TRBV18	TRBJ1-5	CASSPRSGVGNQPQHF	TGTGCCAGCTCACCACGTTCAGGGGTGGGGAATCAGCCCCAGCATTTT
NA	once	TRBV19	TRBJ2-2	CASTLSTGELFF	TGTGCCAGTACCCTATCCACCGGGGAGCTGTTTTTT
TRBD1	once	TRBV7-9	TRBJ2-7	CASSQGQGPYEQYF	TGTGCCAGCAGCCAGGGACAGGGGCCCTACGAGCAGTACTTC
NA	NA	TRBV7-2	TRBJ2-3	CASRGGPADTQYF	TGTGCCAGCAGGGGGGGGCCCGCAGATACGCAGTATTTT
NA	NA	TRBV12-5	TRBJ1-5	CASGTTGFSNQPQHF	TGTGCTAGTGGGACGACAGGTTTTAGCAATCAGCCCCAGCATTTT
NA	NA	TRBV4-2	TRBJ1-2	CASSQGREYGYTF	TGTGCCAGCAGCCAAGGGAGAGAGTATGGCTACACCTTC
NA	few	TRBV4-1	TRBJ1-2	CASSQDRAAGYTF	TGCGCCAGCAGCCAAGACAGGGCGGCCGGCTACACCTTC
NA	NA	TRBV7-3	TRBJ1-1	CASRRDQTAEAFF	TGTGCCAGCAGGCGGGACCAGACGGCTGAAGCTTTCTTT